One and the same sample provided the 6 T cell receptor beta chains below, sequenced in a study of T cells in localized non-small cell lung cancer. The assay was immunoSEQ multiplex PCR, and TCRdb's table has in-frame clones only and misses some. The sample shows several thousand clones, roughly nine tenths of them seen only once. Sample: peripheral blood mononuclear cells, taken before any cancer treatment. These receptors all stem from a male donor aged 60 or over with stage II lung adenocarcinoma.

The chain uses TRBV7-3 and TRBJ1-2; D call uncertain. The CDR3 loop spans 15 amino acids. Trimming stripped 2 bases from V and 0 bases from J, with 10 bases between. CDR1 and CDR2 from the germline V gene are SGHTA and FQGTGA. For the CDR3, the DNA is TGTGCCAGCAGCTTAGGTTATCCCGCTAACTATGGCTACACCTTC. Translated: CASSLGYPANYGYTF. Filled out from reference TRBV7-3 and TRBJ1-2, the complete variable domain reads GAGVSQTPSNKVTEKGKYVELRCDPISGHTALYWYRQSLGQGPEFLIYFQGTGAADDSGLPNDRFFAVRPEGSVSTLKIQRTERGDSAVYLCASSLGYPANYGYTFGSGTRLTVV.

This sequence joins TRBV5-1 and TRBJ2-7; D is undetermined. CDR1 is SGHRS and CDR2 is YFSETQ in the germline V gene. The CDR3 is made up of 15 amino acids. Trimming took off 0 bases at V and 5 bases at J, with 15 bases between the two ends. The CDR3, as DNA: TGCGCCAGCAGCTTGGCTGCCAGGAGAGGTGACGAGCAGTACTTC. Translation: CASSLAARRGDEQYF.

The CDR3 sequence is CASSLVTTDTQYF. Here the CDR3 DNA reads TGTGCCAGCAGCTTAGTCACCACAGATACGCAGTATTTT. The chain couples TRBV11-3 to TRBJ2-3; D is undetermined. Germline loops: CDR1 SGHNT, CDR2 YENEEA. Trimming took off 1 base at V and 2 bases at J, with 4 bases between the two ends. The CDR3 runs 13 residues.

The chain is built from TRBV4-1 and TRBJ2-3, with TRBD2 matching 8 bases. V was pared by 4 bases and J by 4 bases, with 7 bases of the junction left unmatched. The length of the CDR3 is 15 residues. CDR1 MGHRA and CDR2 YSYEKL come from the germline V gene. In DNA form, the CDR3 reads TGCGCCAGCAGCCTTACGGGGGGGTTCGCAGATACGCAGTATTTT. Amino acid sequence: CASSLTGGFADTQYF.

The chain uses TRBV19 and TRBJ1-1, with TRBD1 matching 9 bases. CDR1 and CDR2 from the germline V gene are LNHDA and SQIVND (reference sequence). With V trimmed by 3 bases and J by 9 bases, 5 bases remained unmatched. The CDR3 loop spans 13 amino acids. The CDR3, as DNA: TGTGCCAGTAGTATGGCGGGACAGGGCAAAGCTTTCTTT. Translation gives CASSMAGQGKAFF.

The V gene is TRBV7-8, the J gene TRBJ1-1; D is possibly TRBD1 (5 bases). CDR3 size: 18 residues. Looked up from germline, CDR1 is SGHVS and CDR2 is FQNEAQ. The V end was cut by 2 bases, the J end by 0 bases, with 19 bases between. CDR3 sequence reads: CASSLYEVRGALNTEAFF. Written as DNA, the CDR3 is TGTGCCAGCAGCTTATACGAAGTGCGTGGGGCTCTGAACACTGAAGCTTTCTTT.